This T cell receptor beta chain was documented in a study of cytomegalovirus exposure and HLA in healthy donors. Turning to the study itself: About 85 million unique TCRs from HLA-typed donors were held in an early release of data.

The CDR3 sequence is 14 residues long. Germline lookup yields CDR1 SEHNR and CDR2 FQNEAQ (reference sequence). Trimming removed 5 bases from V and 6 bases from J, with 14 bases in between. Primers for the PCR totalled 60 Vbeta and 13 Jbeta. Original processing notes: In a later analysis, the count reached about 75 million unique TCR beta chains, with 9 million to 11 million shared. The method was immunoSEQ multiplex PCR; TCRdb's version includes in-frame clones alone and lacks a portion of them. The D gene and trimming were derived from the DNA, and the V and J assignments and clone size from that table. The data contain about 140,000 clones, roughly 78% of them singletons. This clone was recorded only once.

Sequencing was done on a sample of PBMCs. The chain links TRBV7-9 to TRBJ2-1, with D perhaps matching TRBD2 (6 bases). The origin of this receptor is a female donor in good health and CMV-seronegative. The CDR3 DNA is TGTGCCAGCAGCCGAAGCGGGCCAAGCAATGAGCAGTTCTTC. It specifies CASSRSGPSNEQFF.